The subject of this entry is one TCR beta chain. This entry belongs to a study of blood T cell repertoires in COVID-19. Here immunoSEQ multiplex PCR was the method, and the copy in TCRdb shows in-frame clones only, minus some. The table has about 140,000 clones, under 90% seen once. The CDR3 consists of 16 residues. The germline V gene encodes CDR1 MDHEN and CDR2 SYDVKM. After removal of 6 bases from V and 0 bases from J, the junction contained 7 bases not matched to a gene. The receptor's source is a woman in her sixties with active or convalescent COVID-19. J is TRBJ2-2 and V is TRBV28, with 7 bases identical to TRBD1. Sequencing used peripheral blood. CDR3 bases: TGTGCCAGCAGGGAGAGACAGGGTCCGAACACCGGGGAGCTGTTTTTT. Translating it yields CASRERQGPNTGELFF.